This T cell receptor (beta chain) is from a study of cytomegalovirus exposure and HLA in healthy donors. CDR3 size: 15 residues. CDR1 and CDR2 (germline): SEHNR, FQNEAQ (reference sequence). V trimming: 1 base; J trimming: 4 bases; junction bases outside the gene matches: 3. A word on this clone: Its antigen remains unidentified.

Vbeta (60) and Jbeta (13) primers were used in the PCR. Profiling relied on immunoSEQ multiplex PCR, and the TCRdb table lists in-frame clones only, not all of them. The repertoire has 110,000 or so clones, over 70% of them found once; the top ten carry around 6%. Whole-study results and caveats: Per a prior analysis, the majority of TCR beta V segments were productive roughly 87% or roughly 30% of the time. Cytomegalovirus status was reportedly diagnosed by the classifier with high sensitivity and specificity.

Material: PBMCs. V usage is TRBV7-9 and J usage is TRBJ2-1; the match to TRBD2 covers 8 bases. This TCR was sampled from a male donor in good health and CMV-seronegative. DNA of the CDR3: TGTGCCAGCAGCTTAGTGTTAGCGGGATACAATGAGCAGTTCTTC. Protein: CASSLVLAGYNEQFF. Full variable domain (outside the CDR3, taken from reference TRBV7-9 and TRBJ2-1): DTGVSQNPRHKITKRGQNVTFRCDPISEHNRLYWYRQTLGQGPEFLTYFQNEAQLEKSRLLSDRFSAERPKGSFSTLEIQRTEQGDSAMYLCASSLVLAGYNEQFFGPGTRLTVL.